This is a list of T cell receptor beta chains from one sample in a study of OX40 agonist ivuxolimab in advanced cancers. Clones were sequenced by immunoSEQ multiplex PCR, and TCRdb holds only the in-frame ones, with some missing. The sample carries about 43,000 clones, 80% recorded once. The sample consisted of CD4+ or CD8+ T cells sorted from blood, taken in a trial of the OX40 agonist ivuxolimab. The receptors originated from an adult with an advanced solid tumor such as melanoma, head and neck, liver or kidney cancer. Both conserved end residues are part of each CDR3. A D gene is named only where the DNA matches it firmly. Not all rows give a size; the values are once, few, many and, for expanded clones, a class.

J	D	V	size	DNA	CDR3
TRBJ2-1	TRBD2	TRBV7-3	once	TGTGCCAGCAGCGACACCCTAGCGGGTAAGCAGTTCTTC	CASSDTLAGKQFF
TRBJ2-3	.	TRBV6-1	.	TGTGCCAGCAGTGGGCCGGACCGCGACCGATCCACAGATACGCAGTATTTT	CASSGPDRDRSTDTQYF
TRBJ1-2	TRBD1	TRBV7-3	once	TGTGCCAGCAGCTTGGGACAGGGGAACTATGGCTACACCTTC	CASSLGQGNYGYTF
TRBJ1-6	.	TRBV7-2	.	TGTGCCAGCAGCTTAGGATCACCCCTCCACTTT	CASSLGSPLHF
TRBJ1-4	.	TRBV4-3	.	TGCGCCAGCAGCCAAGATTTTGCAGCTACTAATGAAAAACTGTTTTTT	CASSQDFAATNEKLFF
TRBJ2-3	.	TRBV10-3	.	TGTGCCATCAGGGGGAGCACAGATACGCAGTATTTT	CAIRGSTDTQYF
TRBJ1-2	TRBD1	TRBV29-1	few	TGCAGCGCCAGATTATCGGGGACAGAAGTCCACACCTTC	CSARLSGTEVHTF
TRBJ2-5	.	TRBV9	.	TGTGCCAGCAGCCCCAGGTGGGGGTCGAAGACCCAGTACTTC	CASSPRWGSKTQYF
TRBJ2-1	.	TRBV6-4	.	TGTGCCAGCAGTCCCCGACCGGGTGAGCAGTTCTTC	CASSPRPGEQFF
TRBJ2-1	.	TRBV6-1	once	TGTGCCAGCTCAGCGGGTACCTCCTACAATGAGCAGTTCTTC	CASSAGTSYNEQFF
TRBJ2-3	TRBD2	TRBV4-3	.	TGCGCCAGCAGCCATTTACTAGCGGGGGGCACAGATACGCAGTATTTT	CASSHLLAGGTDTQYF
TRBJ2-1	.	TRBV6-6	.	TGTGCCAGCAGTTATCGGTCTGAGCAGTTCTTC	CASSYRSEQFF
TRBJ2-6	.	TRBV6-1	.	TGTGCCAGCAGTGAAGCACTTGACGTCCTGACTTTC	CASSEALDVLTF
TRBJ2-6	.	TRBV29-1	.	TGCAGCGTTGTAGTGCAGGGGTTCTCTGGGGCCAACGTCCTGACTTTC	CSVVVQGFSGANVLTF
TRBJ1-5	.	TRBV19	.	TGTGCCAGTAGTCACAGGTTAGGGTCGAGCAATCAGCCCCAGCATTTT	CASSHRLGSSNQPQHF
TRBJ1-4	.	TRBV4-3	.	TGCGCCAGCAGCCAAGATTGGAGGGGAGGAGAAAAACTGTTTTTT	CASSQDWRGGEKLFF
TRBJ2-3	.	TRBV19	.	TGTGCCAGTAGTATAGGGGGCAGGGCACAAGATACGCAGTATTTT	CASSIGGRAQDTQYF
TRBJ2-1	.	TRBV5-1	.	TGCGCCAGCAGCCCGATGGGGGGTGGCAATGAGCAGTTCTTC	CASSPMGGGNEQFF
TRBJ1-1	.	TRBV5-6	.	TGTGCCAGCAGCCGCCGGGGGACGAACACTGAAGCTTTCTTT	CASSRRGTNTEAFF
TRBJ1-1	TRBD1	TRBV11-1	.	TGTGCCAGCAGCTCCGGGGCAGGGGGCACTGAAGCTTTCTTT	CASSSGAGGTEAFF
TRBJ2-2	TRBD2	TRBV7-3	.	TGTGCCAGCAGCCCGACGGGACTAGCGGGCACCGGGGAGCTGTTTTTT	CASSPTGLAGTGELFF
TRBJ2-1	.	TRBV7-9	.	TGTGCCAGCAGCTTTTATTTGCGAGGTGAGCAGTTCTTC	CASSFYLRGEQFF
TRBJ2-4	.	TRBV5-5	.	TGTGCCAGCAGCCATATTACAGCAAAACTAGCCAAAAACATTCAGTACTTC	CASSHITAKLAKNIQYF
TRBJ2-1	.	TRBV7-2	.	TGTGCCAGCACCTTTTCCGTCTCCTACAATGAGCAGTTCTTC	CASTFSVSYNEQFF
TRBJ1-5	.	TRBV6-5	.	TGTGCCAGCAGTTGGTCGGGCAATCAGCCCCAGCATTTT	CASSWSGNQPQHF
TRBJ2-7	TRBD1	TRBV4-2	.	TGTGCCAGCAGCCAAGCCTCAACCGGGACAGGGGACGAGCAGTACTTC	CASSQASTGTGDEQYF
TRBJ2-2	.	TRBV9	.	TGTGCCAGCAGCGTAGCAGTAGGGCCCGGGGAGCTGTTTTTT	CASSVAVGPGELFF
TRBJ2-7	.	TRBV7-2	few	TGTGCCAGCAGCTCGGACTCAGGCGGCCTCATGGCCGCGCAGTACTTC	CASSSDSGGLMAAQYF
TRBJ1-6	.	TRBV27	.	TGTGCCAGCAGTTTATCCCAGAGCTCACCCCTCCACTTT	CASSLSQSSPLHF
TRBJ2-2	.	TRBV9	.	TGTGCCAGCAGTATAGTAGGGGGAAACACCGGGGAGCTGTTTTTT	CASSIVGGNTGELFF
TRBJ1-1	.	TRBV7-8	once	TGTGCCAGCAGCTTAGCGGCGAGCACTGAAGCTTTCTTT	CASSLAASTEAFF
TRBJ1-4	.	TRBV30	.	TGTGCCTGGAGTGTACTAAGGGTGAATGAAAAACTGTTTTTT	CAWSVLRVNEKLFF
TRBJ2-7	.	TRBV6-5	few	TGTGCCAGCAGGCCGGACAGAGGAGTCTACGAGCAGTACTTC	CASRPDRGVYEQYF
TRBJ1-5	.	TRBV21-1	.	TGTGCCAGCAGTCTCAACCGAACCGGGGATAGCAATCAGCCCCAGCATTTT	CASSLNRTGDSNQPQHF
TRBJ2-1	.	TRBV5-1	.	TGCGCCAGCAGCTTGGAACCCGCAGGGAATGAGCAGTTCTTC	CASSLEPAGNEQFF
TRBJ1-4	.	TRBV4-3	.	TGCGCCAGCAGCCAAGATAGGGCAGCAACTAATGAAAAACTGTTTTTT	CASSQDRAATNEKLFF
TRBJ1-2	.	TRBV25-1	few	TGTGCCAGCAGTGACCCCTCTGGGCGAGGCTATGGCTACACCTTC	CASSDPSGRGYGYTF
TRBJ2-7	.	TRBV7-2	.	TGTGCCAGCAGCTTAACCCCGGGACAAGAATACGAGCAGTACTTC	CASSLTPGQEYEQYF
TRBJ2-2	.	TRBV2	.	TGTGCCAGCAGGCGGGGAGGGGGCAAGTGGACCGGGGAGCTGTTTTTT	CASRRGGGKWTGELFF
TRBJ1-1	.	TRBV30	.	TGTGCCTGGACACATCTGAAGCTGAACACTGAAGCTTTCTTT	CAWTHLKLNTEAFF
TRBJ2-3	.	TRBV11-1	.	TGTGCCAGCAGCTTAGGGTGGGGCACAGATACGCAGTATTTT	CASSLGWGTDTQYF
TRBJ2-5	.	TRBV5-1	.	TGCGCCAGCAGCCAGACTTTGGTGGCCCAGTACTTC	CASSQTLVAQYF
TRBJ2-1	.	TRBV11-1	once	TGTGCCAGCACCCCCCGTCTCTACAATGAGCAGTTCTTC	CASTPRLYNEQFF
TRBJ2-3	.	TRBV7-9	.	TGTGCCAGCAGCTTAGTGGCGGTGCTAAATACGCAGTATTTT	CASSLVAVLNTQYF
TRBJ1-5	TRBD1	TRBV7-6	.	TGTGCCAGCAGCCTTCAGGACAGGGGATATCAGCCCCAGCATTTT	CASSLQDRGYQPQHF
TRBJ1-5	.	TRBV4-2	.	TGTGCCAGCTCGCCCAGGCAGGGACCACATCAGCCCCAGCATTTT	CASSPRQGPHQPQHF
TRBJ1-4	TRBD1	TRBV19	.	TGTGCCAGCCATCCGCCGACAGGGGGTTATAATGAAAAACTGTTTTTT	CASHPPTGGYNEKLFF
TRBJ1-5	.	TRBV5-1	.	TGCGCCAGCAGCCTACAGGGTGGTCAGCCCCAGCATTTT	CASSLQGGQPQHF
TRBJ2-1	.	TRBV7-2	.	TGTGCCAGCAGCTTAGCCGGAACAGGGAGCAATGAGCAGTTCTTC	CASSLAGTGSNEQFF
TRBJ1-2	TRBD1	TRBV7-2	.	TGTGCCAGCAGCTCTAATCCGGGACAGGGTGGCTACACCTTC	CASSSNPGQGGYTF
TRBJ2-3	TRBD2	TRBV29-1	.	TGCAGCGGATTGACTAGCGGGGGGGCCACAGATACGCAGTATTTT	CSGLTSGGATDTQYF
TRBJ2-1	.	TRBV20-1	.	TGCAGTGCTTCCTCACAAGAGCAGTTCTTC	CSASSQEQFF
TRBJ2-4	TRBD2	TRBV11-2	.	TGTGCCAGCAGCGCCCCGGGGGGGATAGCCAAAAACATTCAGTACTTC	CASSAPGGIAKNIQYF
TRBJ2-3	TRBD2	TRBV5-1	.	TGCGCCAGCAGTCGGGGGAGCGGGGCCCGCACAGATACGCAGTATTTT	CASSRGSGARTDTQYF
TRBJ2-3	TRBD2	TRBV19	once	TGTGCCAGTAGTTTCCGTTCCGGGACTAGCGGGAGGACCCCTAGCACAGATACGCAGTATTTT	CASSFRSGTSGRTPSTDTQYF
TRBJ2-7	.	TRBV10-3	.	TGTGCCATCAGGGGCGCCGACTACGAGCAGTACTTC	CAIRGADYEQYF
TRBJ2-5	TRBD1	TRBV5-4	.	TGTGCCAGCAGCTCGCCGACAGGGGCGCGAAAAGAGACCCAGTACTTC	CASSSPTGARKETQYF
TRBJ2-4	.	TRBV7-9	.	TGTGCCAGCAGCCCAGGGGAACTTCAGTACTTC	CASSPGELQYF
TRBJ1-6	.	TRBV28	.	TGTGCCAGCAGGTCCGAGGTTTCACCCCTCCACTTT	CASRSEVSPLHF
TRBJ2-1	TRBD1	TRBV7-2	few	TGTGCCAGCAGCTCTCCCAGGGGGTGGTGGAATGAGCAGTTCTTC	CASSSPRGWWNEQFF